This TCR beta chain was recorded in a study of shared clonotypes between healthy human individuals. The protocol was immunoSEQ multiplex PCR, while the TCRdb copy is restricted to in-frame clones and leaves out a portion. The sample holds hundreds of thousands of clones, about 92% seen once. The V and J ends lost 5 bases and 1 base respectively, with 16 bases between them. Germline-derived CDR1 and CDR2 are SGHAT and FQNNGV. The CDR3 consists of 16 residues. Selected positively for CCR7 and CD45RO-negative, naive CD8 cells excluded terminally differentiated effector memory CD45RA+ cells. Sequencing input: naive CD8+ T cells sorted from blood. This TCR derives from a man aged 25-45 years in good health. This chain joins TRBV11-2 and TRBJ2-3; the D gene is possibly TRBD1 (6 bases). The chain's CDR3 is CASSPTGTPRTDTQYF. CDR3 nucleotide sequence: TGTGCCAGCAGCCCGACCGGGACACCCCGCACAGATACGCAGTATTTT.